Listed here is a single T cell receptor (beta chain). Clones were read by immunoSEQ multiplex PCR, and TCRdb kept only the in-frame ones, dropping some. Here the sample spans about 97,000 clones, approximately 92% being singletons. This entry is derived from a study of blood T cell repertoires in COVID-19. Germline V lookup: CDR1 SGHNT, CDR2 YENEEA. V lost 4 bases, J lost 6 bases, and 3 bases stayed unmatched. This CDR3 contains 13 residues. The TCR originated in a man over 45 with active COVID-19. The chain carries TRBV11-3 and TRBJ2-1, with 7 bases aligning to TRBD2. Source material: peripheral blood. The chain's CDR3 is CASSSRTSNEQFF. In DNA form, the CDR3 reads TGTGCCAGCAGCTCTCGGACTAGCAATGAGCAGTTCTTC.